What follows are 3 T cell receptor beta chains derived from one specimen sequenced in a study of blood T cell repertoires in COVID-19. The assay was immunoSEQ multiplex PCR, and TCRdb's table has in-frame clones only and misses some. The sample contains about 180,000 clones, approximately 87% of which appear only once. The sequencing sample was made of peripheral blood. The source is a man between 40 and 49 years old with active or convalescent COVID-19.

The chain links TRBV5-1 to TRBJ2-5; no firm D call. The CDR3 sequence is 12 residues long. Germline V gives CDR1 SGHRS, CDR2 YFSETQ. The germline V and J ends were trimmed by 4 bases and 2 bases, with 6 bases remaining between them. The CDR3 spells CASSTQQETQYF. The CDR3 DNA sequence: TGCGCCAGCAGCACGCAGCAAGAGACCCAGTACTTC.

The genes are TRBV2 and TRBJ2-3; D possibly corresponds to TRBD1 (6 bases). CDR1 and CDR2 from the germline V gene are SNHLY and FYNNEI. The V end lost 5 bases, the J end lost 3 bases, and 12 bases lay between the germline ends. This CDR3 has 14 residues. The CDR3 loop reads CASSKDRNTDTQYF. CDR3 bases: TGTGCCAGCAGTAAGGACAGAAATACAGATACGCAGTATTTT.

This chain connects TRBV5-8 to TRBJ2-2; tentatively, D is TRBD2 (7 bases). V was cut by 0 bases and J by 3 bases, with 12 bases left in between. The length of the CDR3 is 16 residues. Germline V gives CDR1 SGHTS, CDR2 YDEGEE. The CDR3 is CASSLEGGTYTGELFF. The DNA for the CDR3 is TGTGCCAGCAGCTTGGAGGGGGGGACGTACACCGGGGAGCTGTTTTTT.